These 13 T cell receptor beta chains were sequenced from one sample in a study of T-cell reconstitution after alpha-beta-depleted transplantation in children (dated by TCRdb to about 2016). Library construction relied on PCR. The sample was run on an Illumina HiSeq 2500. TCR library preparation used molecular barcoding, with unique molecular identifiers applied to normalize quantification of the TCRbeta repertoire. The public reads were quality trimmed at Q25 with fastp and then assembled into clones with MiXCR by TCRdb, keeping productive beta chains. Identical CDR3 proteins give one entry, which carries the most common genes and DNA. The sample table shows some 220,000 distinct CDR3 sequences, and roughly 9% are seen once. The biggest ten clones account for 5.5% to 8% of the sample. Sequenced material: PBMCs from the stem cell graft donor, taken from the stem cell graft. The receptors stem from a human donor who donated a stem cell graft to a child with acute lymphoblastic leukemia.

The rearrangement uses TRBV6-2 or TRBV6-3 and TRBJ2-7; no reliable D call. V was trimmed by 0 bases and J by 2 bases, leaving 17 bases between them. Germline CDR1 is MNHEY and CDR2 is SVGEGT. This CDR3 is built from 17 residues. CDR3 loop: CASSYSGHAFATYEQYF. The CDR3 DNA sequence: TGTGCCAGCAGTTACTCGGGTCACGCCTTTGCGACCTACGAGCAGTACTTC.

This clonotype was observed at least ten times. The chain recombines TRBV12-3 or TRBV12-4 with TRBJ1-1; TRBD1 matches 11 bases. CDR3 length: 15 residues. V lost 5 bases and J lost 11; bases outside the gene matches: 13. As DNA, the CDR3 is TGTGCCAGCAGTCGCCGGACAGGGGGCGCGGGGACGGCTTTCTTT. As protein: CASSRRTGGAGTAFF.

This clonotype came up a few times. The rearrangement joins TRBV7-9 to TRBJ1-2; no firm D call. Trimming removed 1 base at V and 8 bases at J, with 14 bases between. Looked up from germline, CDR1 is SEHNR and CDR2 is FQNEAQ (reference sequence). The CDR3 consists of 14 residues. Written as DNA, the CDR3 is TGTGCCAGCAGCTTAGAGGTGACCTCGGGGGGCTACACCTTC. This encodes CASSLEVTSGGYTF.

In this sample, this clonotype turned up a few times. The chain combines TRBV12-3 or TRBV12-4 with TRBJ2-7, with TRBD1 as a possible D gene (6 bases). The CDR3 runs 13 residues. V was trimmed by 5 bases and J by 2 bases, leaving 10 bases between them. CDR3: CASSQQGTYEQYF. Here the CDR3 DNA reads TGTGCCAGCAGTCAACAGGGAACCTACGAGCAGTACTTC.

There are a few counts of this clonotype. The chain couples TRBV29-1 to TRBJ2-7; D uncertain. V was cut by 4 bases and J by 1 base, with 14 bases left in between. The CDR3 totals 14 residues. Germline CDR1 reads SQVTM; CDR2 reads ANQGSEA. The CDR3 DNA reads TGCAGCGTTGCATCTAGACTTCCATCCTACGAGCAGTACTTC. Translated: CSVASRLPSYEQYF.

This clonotype showed up many times. The rearrangement uses TRBV6-5 and TRBJ1-1; possibly TRBD1 for D (5 bases). This CDR3 region has 15 residues. Germline CDR1 MNHEY, CDR2 SVGAGI. V dropped 0 bases and J dropped 3 bases, with 11 bases sitting between them. The CDR3 DNA follows: TGTGCCAGCAGTTACTCGATCGGACAACACACTGAAGCTTTCTTT. Protein product: CASSYSIGQHTEAFF.

The J gene is TRBJ2-1, the V gene TRBV3-1, with TRBD2 matching over 7 bases. The CDR3 spans 16 residues. V shed 4 bases, J shed 6 bases, and the junction held 12 bases outside the gene matches. Per the germline V gene, CDR1 is LGHDT and CDR2 is YNNKEL (reference sequence). The CDR3: CASSLNPSGAFNEQFF. For the CDR3, the DNA is TGTGCCAGCAGCCTTAATCCCAGCGGGGCATTCAATGAGCAGTTCTTC.

The rearrangement links TRBV5-1 to TRBJ2-2; 8 bases map to TRBD1. Germline V CDR1 and CDR2: SGHRS, YFSETQ. Losses at the gene ends were 9 bases for V and 4 bases for J; bases not matched to a gene: 14. CDR3 length: 16 amino acids. CDR3 sequence: CATSTRGPEVTGELFF. The CDR3 region has the DNA TGCGCCACCTCTACCAGGGGGCCAGAGGTCACCGGGGAGCTGTTTTTT.

This clonotype came up many times. The chain employs TRBV7-2 and TRBJ2-7, with a tentative D call TRBD1 (5 bases). CDR1 is SGHTA and CDR2 is FQGNSA in the germline V gene. CDR3 length equals 15 residues. V lost 1 base to trimming and J lost 3 bases, with 13 bases between them. The CDR3, as DNA: TGTGCCAGCAGCTTAGTCCAGGGCTCCAACTACGAGCAGTACTTC. It yields the protein CASSLVQGSNYEQYF.

This clonotype was detected a few times. The gene calls are TRBV10-3 and TRBJ1-2; the match to TRBD1 covers 7 bases. This CDR3 comprises 14 residues. Germline assignment: CDR1 ENHRY and CDR2 SYGVKD. V trimming: 7 bases; J trimming: 0 bases; junction bases outside the gene matches: 5. In DNA, the CDR3 is TGTGCCATCAAAGGGACAGACGCTAACTATGGCTACACCTTC. Translating gives CAIKGTDANYGYTF.

This clonotype was counted ten times or more. V is TRBV5-1 and J is TRBJ2-3, with unresolved D. V was pared by 1 base and J by 1 base, with 4 bases between. This CDR3 spans 13 amino acids. Germline V gene lookup returns CDR1 SGHRS and CDR2 YFSETQ. This chain's CDR3 is CASSLYGTDTQYF. CDR3 coding DNA: TGCGCCAGCAGCTTGTACGGCACAGATACGCAGTATTTT.

This clonotype showed up just a few times. The rearrangement joins TRBV6-2 or TRBV6-3 to TRBJ2-2; 7 bases fit TRBD2. The V and J ends lost 6 bases and 0 bases, in that order; junction bases with no gene match: 4. Germline CDR1 MNHEY, CDR2 SVGEGT. There are 15 residues in the CDR3. The CDR3: CASRPGGANTGELFF. In DNA form, the CDR3 reads TGTGCCAGCAGGCCTGGGGGGGCGAACACCGGGGAGCTGTTTTTT.

CDR3 sequence: CSAPGVGYGYTF. In nucleotides, the CDR3 is TGCAGTGCTCCAGGGGTAGGGTATGGCTACACCTTC. This chain connects TRBV20-1 to TRBJ1-2, with TRBD1 as a possible D gene (6 bases). CDR3 length equals 12 residues. Trimming removed 5 bases from V and 5 bases from J, with 12 bases in between. The germline V gene has CDR1 DFQATT and CDR2 SNEGSKA (reference sequence).